These 12 T cell receptor beta chains came from one sample sequenced in a study of spatial heterogeneity in lung cancer. Time point: sample taken at primary tumor resection. Unsorted samples of tumor, nontumor lung or frozen PBMC had their whole RNA sequenced. TCRdb redid the calling of the 5' RACE reads with MiXCR, one entry per CDR3 protein. The profile shows around 60,000 distinct CDR3 sequences, roughly 7.9% of them singletons. The input for sequencing was PBMCs, taken at surgery. These receptors were obtained from a female donor with early-stage non-small cell lung cancer.

This clonotype was counted many times. J is TRBJ2-3 and V is TRBV11-2, with 7 bases aligning to TRBD2. Germline assignment: CDR1 SGHAT and CDR2 FQNNGV. J was trimmed by 1 base and V by 8 bases; bases with no gene match: 9. The CDR3 is made up of 15 amino acids. The CDR3 DNA sequence: TGTGCCAGCGGGGAGCACGCGGGGGGCACAGATACGCAGTATTTT. Its protein product is CASGEHAGGTDTQYF.

Worth noting for this clonotype: This may be a read error: a much more frequent sequence differs by one nucleotide. The J gene is TRBJ1-5, the V gene TRBV6-5; no reliable D call. The germline V gene encodes CDR1 MNHEY and CDR2 SVGAGI. The ends were cut back, 8 bases at V and 1 base at J, with 15 bases in the middle. The CDR3 totals 15 residues. The CDR3 DNA sequence: TGTGCCAGCGGCCTGCAAGGATTGAGCAATCAGCCCCAGCATTTT. Its protein is CASGLQGLSNQPQHF.

The chain has TRBV6-6 and TRBJ1-2; D not resolved. V was cut by 0 bases and J by 8 bases, with 13 bases left in between. The CDR3 has 14 amino acids. Germline V gene data show CDR1 as MNHNY and CDR2 as SVGAGI (reference sequence). The CDR3 coding sequence is TGTGCCAGCAGTTACTCGGAAGGAGCAGGAGGCTACACCTTC. Residues: CASSYSEGAGGYTF.

Ten or more counts support this clonotype. The genes are TRBV27 and TRBJ2-4, with D perhaps TRBD2 (7 bases). Germline V gene lookup returns CDR1 MNHEY and CDR2 SMNVEV (reference sequence). Between the trimmed V and J ends, which lost 5 bases and 4 bases, there was a span of 15 bases. CDR3 length: 15 amino acids. CDR3 DNA: TGTGCCAGCAGTCCCGTGGCGGGGGCGAAAAACATTCAGTACTTC. It codes for CASSPVAGAKNIQYF.

For this clonotype: Being one base from a much bigger clone, this may be a read error. The chain has TRBV9 and TRBJ2-2, with TRBD1 matching over 7 bases. This CDR3 has 13 amino acids. CDR1 is SGDLS, CDR2 YYNGEE, per germline. CDR3 loop: CAGSVTGTGELFF. CDR3 coding DNA: TGTGCCGGCAGCGTGACAGGGACCGGGGAGCTGTTTTTT.

The chain is built from TRBV24-1 and TRBJ2-2; D unclear. Germline lookup yields CDR1 KGHDR and CDR2 SFDVKD. The CDR3 contains 16 residues. The ends were cut back, 0 bases at V and 1 base at J, with 8 bases in the middle. The CDR3 DNA reads TGTGCCACCAGTGATTTGAAAGTGCTGAACACCGGGGAGCTGTTTTTT. Amino acid sequence: CATSDLKVLNTGELFF.

A few counts support this clonotype. The chain has TRBV28 and TRBJ1-1; a possible D gene is TRBD1 (6 bases). Trimming stripped 3 bases from V and 4 bases from J, with 15 bases between. The CDR3 is 15 residues long. In germline, CDR1 is MDHEN, CDR2 SYDVKM. In DNA, the CDR3 is TGTGCCAGCAGTTTGCCACAGGGCCAGGGCACTGAAGCTTTCTTT. This codes for CASSLPQGQGTEAFF.

This clonotype was recorded a few times. The rearrangement links TRBV20-1 to TRBJ2-5; TRBD2 agrees at 8 bases. The germline V gene encodes CDR1 DFQATT and CDR2 SNEGSKA (reference sequence). J was trimmed by 0 bases and V by 2 bases; bases with no gene match: 8. CDR3 length: 16 residues. The CDR3 loop reads CSARPTKAGDQETQYF. CDR3 coding DNA: TGCAGTGCTAGACCGACTAAAGCGGGGGACCAAGAGACCCAGTACTTC.

In this sample, this clonotype turned up many times. The V and J genes are TRBV7-2 and TRBJ2-3; D is perhaps TRBD2 (7 bases). Germline-derived CDR1 and CDR2 are SGHTA and FQGNSA. This CDR3 region has 15 residues. V was cut by 1 base and J by 2 bases, with 10 bases left in between. The CDR3 sequence: CASSLEAGATDTQYF. CDR3 sequence (DNA): TGTGCCAGCAGCTTAGAGGCGGGGGCCACAGATACGCAGTATTTT.

This clonotype appeared many times. The gene calls are TRBV5-8 and TRBJ1-1, with a possible D match to TRBD1 (6 bases). The CDR3 totals 13 residues. Trimming pared 2 bases from V and 6 bases from J, leaving 11 bases between. In germline, CDR1 is SGHTS, CDR2 YDEGEE. CDR3 protein: CASSLGTLAEAFF. The CDR3 DNA follows: TGTGCCAGCAGCTTAGGGACACTAGCTGAAGCTTTCTTT.

The V gene is TRBV5-4, the J gene TRBJ2-2; TRBD2 matches 7 bases. The V segment lost 0 bases and the J segment 2 bases; nucleotides outside the gene matches: 4. This CDR3 has 16 amino acids. Germline V CDR1 and CDR2: SGHNT, YYREEE (reference sequence). DNA of the CDR3: TGTGCCAGCAGCTTGGAAGCGGGGCCTAACACCGGGGAGCTGTTTTTT. It is translated as CASSLEAGPNTGELFF.

With regard to this clonotype: A much larger clone lies one base from this, so it may be a read error. V gene TRBV20-1 combines with J gene TRBJ2-7; D gene uncertain. Germline V CDR1 and CDR2: DFQATT, SNEGSKA (reference sequence). The V end lost 4 bases, the J end lost 3 bases, and 7 bases lay between the germline ends. The CDR3 runs to 11 residues. CDR3 in amino acids: CSANGRYEQYV. The CDR3, as DNA: TGCAGTGCTAATGGCCGCTACGAGCAGTACGTC.